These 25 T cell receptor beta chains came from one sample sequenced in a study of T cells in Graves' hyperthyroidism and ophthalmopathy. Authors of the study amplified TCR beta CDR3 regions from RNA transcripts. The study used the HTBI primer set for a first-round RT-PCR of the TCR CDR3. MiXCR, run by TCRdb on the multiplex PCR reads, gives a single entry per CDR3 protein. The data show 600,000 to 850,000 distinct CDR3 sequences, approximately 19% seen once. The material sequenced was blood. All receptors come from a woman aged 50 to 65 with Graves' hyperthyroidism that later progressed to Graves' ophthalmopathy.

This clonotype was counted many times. CDR3 DNA: TGTGCCAGCAGTTACTCCTACAGGGGCAATCAGCCCCAGCATTTT. It yields the protein CASSYSYRGNQPQHF. V usage is TRBV6-2 or TRBV6-3 and J usage is TRBJ1-5; a possible D gene is TRBD1 (6 bases). CDR3 length equals 15 residues. Germline loops: CDR1 MNHEY, CDR2 SVGEGT. The V end was cut by 0 bases, the J end by 2 bases, with 8 bases between.

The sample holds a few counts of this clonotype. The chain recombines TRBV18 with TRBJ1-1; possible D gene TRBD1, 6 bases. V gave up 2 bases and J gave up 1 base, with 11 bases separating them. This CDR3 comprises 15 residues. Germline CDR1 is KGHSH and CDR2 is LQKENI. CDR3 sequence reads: CASSPMRGANTEAFF. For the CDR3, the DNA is TGTGCCAGCTCACCAATGAGGGGGGCGAACACTGAAGCTTTCTTT.

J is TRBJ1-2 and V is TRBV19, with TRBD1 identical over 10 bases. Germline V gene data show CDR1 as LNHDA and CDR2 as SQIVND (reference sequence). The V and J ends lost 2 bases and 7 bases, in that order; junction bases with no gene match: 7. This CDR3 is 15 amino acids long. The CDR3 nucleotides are TGTGCCAGTAGTATAAATTGGGACAGGGGAAGTGGCTACACCTTC. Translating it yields CASSINWDRGSGYTF.

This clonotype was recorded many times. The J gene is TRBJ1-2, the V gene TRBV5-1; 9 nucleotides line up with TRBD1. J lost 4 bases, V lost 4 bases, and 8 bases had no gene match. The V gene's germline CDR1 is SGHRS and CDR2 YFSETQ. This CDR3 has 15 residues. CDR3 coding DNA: TGCGCCAGCAGCCAGAGATCGACAGGGGGCTATGGCTACACCTTC. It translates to CASSQRSTGGYGYTF.

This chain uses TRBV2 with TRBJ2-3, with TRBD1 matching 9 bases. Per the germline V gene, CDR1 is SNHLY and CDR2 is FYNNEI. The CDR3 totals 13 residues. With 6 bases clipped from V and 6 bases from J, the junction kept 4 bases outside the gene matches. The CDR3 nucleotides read TGTGCCAGCAGAGGGGACAGGGCTGATACGCAGTATTTT. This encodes CASRGDRADTQYF.

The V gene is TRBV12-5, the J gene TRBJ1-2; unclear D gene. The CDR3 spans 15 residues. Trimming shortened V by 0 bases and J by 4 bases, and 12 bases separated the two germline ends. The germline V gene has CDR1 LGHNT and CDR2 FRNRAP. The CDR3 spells CASGLVDYSFYGYTF. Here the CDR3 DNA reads TGTGCTAGTGGTTTGGTGGATTACAGCTTCTATGGCTACACCTTC. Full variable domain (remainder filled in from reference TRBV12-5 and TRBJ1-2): DARVTQTPRHKVTEMGQEVTMRCQPILGHNTVFWYRQTMMQGLELLAYFRNRAPLDDSGMPKDRFSAEMPDATLATLKIQPSEPRDSAVYFCASGLVDYSFYGYTFGSGTRLTVV.

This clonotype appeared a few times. CDR3 in DNA: TGTGCCAGCAGTGAACGAGGGGTTGGCATTCAGTACTTC. Amino acid sequence: CASSERGVGIQYF. This sequence joins TRBV6-1 and TRBJ2-4; D may be TRBD1 or TRBD2 (5 bases each). There are 13 residues in the CDR3. Germline V CDR1 and CDR2: MNHNS, SASEGT. Trimming shortened V by 2 bases and J by 9 bases, and 11 bases separated the two germline ends.

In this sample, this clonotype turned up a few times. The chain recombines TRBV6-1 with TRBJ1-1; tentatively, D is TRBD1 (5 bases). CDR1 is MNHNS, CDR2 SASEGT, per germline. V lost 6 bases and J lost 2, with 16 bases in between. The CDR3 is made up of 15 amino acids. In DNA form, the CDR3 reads TGTGCCAGCAGGGACGGATCCGGGGCAAACACTGAAGCTTTCTTT. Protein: CASRDGSGANTEAFF.

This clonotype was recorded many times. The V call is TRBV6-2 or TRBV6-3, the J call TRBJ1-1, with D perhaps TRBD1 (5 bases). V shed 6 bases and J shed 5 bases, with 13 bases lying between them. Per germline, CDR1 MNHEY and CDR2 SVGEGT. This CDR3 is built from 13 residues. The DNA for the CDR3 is TGTGCCAGCAGGTACAGGAGGCTGACTGAAGCTTTCTTT. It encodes CASRYRRLTEAFF.

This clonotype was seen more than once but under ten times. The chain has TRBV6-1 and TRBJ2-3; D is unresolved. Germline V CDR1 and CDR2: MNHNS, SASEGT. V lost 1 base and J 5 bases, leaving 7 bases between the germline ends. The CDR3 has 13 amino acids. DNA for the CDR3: TGTGCCAGCAGTGAAGAACCGGGAGATACGCAGTATTTT. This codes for CASSEEPGDTQYF.

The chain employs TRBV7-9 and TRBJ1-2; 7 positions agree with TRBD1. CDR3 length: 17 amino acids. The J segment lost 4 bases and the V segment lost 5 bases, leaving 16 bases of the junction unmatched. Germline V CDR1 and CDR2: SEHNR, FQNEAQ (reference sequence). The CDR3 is CASSTETGRKSSYGYTF. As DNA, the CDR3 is TGTGCCAGCAGCACAGAGACAGGGAGAAAGAGTTCCTATGGCTACACCTTC. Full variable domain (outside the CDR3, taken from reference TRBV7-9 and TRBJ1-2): DTGVSQNPRHKITKRGQNVTFRCDPISEHNRLYWYRQTLGQGPEFLTYFQNEAQLEKSRLLSDRFSAERPKGSFSTLEIQRTEQGDSAMYLCASSTETGRKSSYGYTFGSGTRLTVV.

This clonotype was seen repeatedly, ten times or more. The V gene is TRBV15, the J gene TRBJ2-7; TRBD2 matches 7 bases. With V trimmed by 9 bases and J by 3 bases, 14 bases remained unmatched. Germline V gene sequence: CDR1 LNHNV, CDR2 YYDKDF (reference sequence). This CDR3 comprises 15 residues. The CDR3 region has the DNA TGTGCCACGTCGAGTCCATCAGGGAGGGACTACGAGCAGTACTTC. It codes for CATSSPSGRDYEQYF.

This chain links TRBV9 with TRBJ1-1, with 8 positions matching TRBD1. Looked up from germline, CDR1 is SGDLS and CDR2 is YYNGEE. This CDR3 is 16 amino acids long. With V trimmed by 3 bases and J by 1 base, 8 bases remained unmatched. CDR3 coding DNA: TGTGCCAGCAGCGCGAAAAGGACAGGGCCGAACACTGAAGCTTTCTTT. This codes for CASSAKRTGPNTEAFF.

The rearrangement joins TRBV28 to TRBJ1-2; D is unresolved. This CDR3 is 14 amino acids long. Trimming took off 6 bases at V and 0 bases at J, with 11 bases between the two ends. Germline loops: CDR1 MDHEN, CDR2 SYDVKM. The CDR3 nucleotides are TGTGCCAGCAGGCCGGGGATGGCTAACTATGGCTACACCTTC. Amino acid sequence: CASRPGMANYGYTF.

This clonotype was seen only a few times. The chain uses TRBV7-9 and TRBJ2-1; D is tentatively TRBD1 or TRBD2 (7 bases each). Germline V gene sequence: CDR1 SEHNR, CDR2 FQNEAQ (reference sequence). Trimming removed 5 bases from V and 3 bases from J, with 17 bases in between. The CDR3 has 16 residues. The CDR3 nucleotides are TGTGCCAGCAGCCCCCAGGGGGGGAAACGCTACAATGAGCAGTTCTTC. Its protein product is CASSPQGGKRYNEQFF. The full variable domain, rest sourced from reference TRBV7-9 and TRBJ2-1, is DTGVSQNPRHKITKRGQNVTFRCDPISEHNRLYWYRQTLGQGPEFLTYFQNEAQLEKSRLLSDRFSAERPKGSFSTLEIQRTEQGDSAMYLCASSPQGGKRYNEQFFGPGTRLTVL.

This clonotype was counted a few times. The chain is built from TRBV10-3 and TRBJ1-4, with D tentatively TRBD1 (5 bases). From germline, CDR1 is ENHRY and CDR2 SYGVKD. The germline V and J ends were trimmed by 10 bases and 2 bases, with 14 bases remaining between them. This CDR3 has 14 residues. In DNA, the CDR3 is TGTGCCACGCACGGGGGGACGACTAATGAAAAACTGTTTTTT. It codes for CATHGGTTNEKLFF.

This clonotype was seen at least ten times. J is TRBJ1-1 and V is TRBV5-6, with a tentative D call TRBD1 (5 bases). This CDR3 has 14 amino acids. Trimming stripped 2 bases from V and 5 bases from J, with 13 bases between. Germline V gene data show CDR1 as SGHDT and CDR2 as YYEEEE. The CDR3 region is CASSFYGAGTEAFF. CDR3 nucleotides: TGTGCCAGCAGCTTCTATGGGGCCGGGACTGAAGCTTTCTTT.

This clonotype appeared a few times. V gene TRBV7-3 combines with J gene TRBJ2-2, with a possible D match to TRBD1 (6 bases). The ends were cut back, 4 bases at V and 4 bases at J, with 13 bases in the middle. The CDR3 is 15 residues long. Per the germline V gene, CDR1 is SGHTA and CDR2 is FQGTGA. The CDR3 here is CASSSTGFGTGELFF. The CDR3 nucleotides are TGTGCCAGCAGCTCGACAGGATTCGGCACCGGGGAGCTGTTTTTT.

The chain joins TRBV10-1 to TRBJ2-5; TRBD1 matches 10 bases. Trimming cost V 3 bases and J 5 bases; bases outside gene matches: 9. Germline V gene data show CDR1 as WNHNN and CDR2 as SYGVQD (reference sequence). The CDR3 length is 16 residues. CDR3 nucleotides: TGCGCCAGCAGTGACCCCGCCGGGACAGGGGTGGAGACCCAGTACTTC. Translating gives CASSDPAGTGVETQYF.

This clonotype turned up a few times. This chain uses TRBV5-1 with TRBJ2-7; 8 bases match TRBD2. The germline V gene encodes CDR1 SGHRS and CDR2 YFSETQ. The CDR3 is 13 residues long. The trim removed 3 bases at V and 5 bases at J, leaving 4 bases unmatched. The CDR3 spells CASSYRTSHEQYF. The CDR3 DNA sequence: TGCGCCAGCAGCTACCGGACTAGCCACGAGCAGTACTTC.

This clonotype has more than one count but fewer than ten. CDR3 coding DNA: TGCAGCGTCCTGTGGGGGACAGACTACGAGCAGTACTTC. This encodes CSVLWGTDYEQYF. V is TRBV29-1 and J is TRBJ2-7, with 7 positions matching TRBD1. Per germline, CDR1 SQVTM and CDR2 ANQGSEA. The V segment lost 6 bases and the J segment 3 bases; nucleotides outside the gene matches: 8. CDR3 size: 13 residues.

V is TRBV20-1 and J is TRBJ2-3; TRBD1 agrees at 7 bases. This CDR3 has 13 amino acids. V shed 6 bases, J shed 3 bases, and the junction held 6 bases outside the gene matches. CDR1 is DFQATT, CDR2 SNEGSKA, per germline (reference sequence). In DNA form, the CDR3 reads TGCAGTGCCAGGGACAGCCTAACAGATACGCAGTATTTT. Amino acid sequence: CSARDSLTDTQYF.

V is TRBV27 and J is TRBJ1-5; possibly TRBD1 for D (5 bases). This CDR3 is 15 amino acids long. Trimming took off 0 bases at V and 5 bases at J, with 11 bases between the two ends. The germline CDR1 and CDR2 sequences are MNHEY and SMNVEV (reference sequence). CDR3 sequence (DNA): TGTGCCAGCAGTTTATCGGTGGGGCTGCATCAGCCCCAGCATTTT. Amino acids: CASSLSVGLHQPQHF.

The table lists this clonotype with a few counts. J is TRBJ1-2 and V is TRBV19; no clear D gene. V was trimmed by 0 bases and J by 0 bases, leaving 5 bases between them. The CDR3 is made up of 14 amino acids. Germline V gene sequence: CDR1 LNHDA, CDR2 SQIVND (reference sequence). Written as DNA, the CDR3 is TGTGCCAGTAGTATAGACAGGACTAACTATGGCTACACCTTC. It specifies CASSIDRTNYGYTF.

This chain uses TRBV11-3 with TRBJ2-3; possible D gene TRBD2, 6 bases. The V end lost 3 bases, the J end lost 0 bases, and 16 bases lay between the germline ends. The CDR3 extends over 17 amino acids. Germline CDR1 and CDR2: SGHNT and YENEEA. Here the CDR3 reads CASSLEGLGDSTDTQYF. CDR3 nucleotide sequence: TGTGCCAGCAGCTTGGAGGGGCTTGGCGATAGCACAGATACGCAGTATTTT.